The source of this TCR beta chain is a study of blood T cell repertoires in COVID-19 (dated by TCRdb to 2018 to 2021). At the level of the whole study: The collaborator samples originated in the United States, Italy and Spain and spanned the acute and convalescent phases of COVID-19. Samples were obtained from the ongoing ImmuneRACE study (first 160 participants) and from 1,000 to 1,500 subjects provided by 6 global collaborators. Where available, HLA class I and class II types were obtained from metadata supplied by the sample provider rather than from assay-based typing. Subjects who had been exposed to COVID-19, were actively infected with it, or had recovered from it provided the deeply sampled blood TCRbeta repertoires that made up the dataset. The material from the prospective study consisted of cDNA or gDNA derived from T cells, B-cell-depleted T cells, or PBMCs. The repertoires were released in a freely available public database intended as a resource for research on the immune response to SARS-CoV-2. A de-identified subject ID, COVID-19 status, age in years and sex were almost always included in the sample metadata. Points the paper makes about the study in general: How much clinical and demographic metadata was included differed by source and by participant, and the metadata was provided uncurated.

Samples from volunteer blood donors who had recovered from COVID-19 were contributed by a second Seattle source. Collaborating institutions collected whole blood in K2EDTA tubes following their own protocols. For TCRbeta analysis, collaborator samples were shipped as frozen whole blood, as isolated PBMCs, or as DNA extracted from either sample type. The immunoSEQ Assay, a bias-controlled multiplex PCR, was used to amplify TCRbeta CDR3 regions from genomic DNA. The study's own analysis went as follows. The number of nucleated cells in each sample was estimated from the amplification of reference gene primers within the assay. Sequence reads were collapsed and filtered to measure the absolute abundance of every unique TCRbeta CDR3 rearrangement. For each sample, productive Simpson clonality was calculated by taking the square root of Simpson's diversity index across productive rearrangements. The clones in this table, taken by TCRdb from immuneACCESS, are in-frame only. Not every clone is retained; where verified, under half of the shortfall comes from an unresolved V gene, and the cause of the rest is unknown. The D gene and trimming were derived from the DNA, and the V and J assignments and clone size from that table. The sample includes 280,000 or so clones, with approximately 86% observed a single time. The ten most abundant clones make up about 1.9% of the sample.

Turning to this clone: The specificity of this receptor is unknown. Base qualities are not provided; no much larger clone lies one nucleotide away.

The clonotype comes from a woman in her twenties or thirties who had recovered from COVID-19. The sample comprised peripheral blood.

The CDR3: CASSLLAGGLTDTQYF. The nucleotide sequence reads TGTGCCAGCTCACTGCTAGCGGGGGGCCTTACAGATACGCAGTATTTT. The chain is encoded by TRBV18 joined to TRBJ2-3; TRBD2 aligns with 11 central bases. Unmatched junction bases come to 6, with V trimmed by 4 bases and J by 3 bases. The CDR3 runs 16 residues from the cysteine to the phenylalanine. Only the CDR3 DNA is retained, 48 bases long and in frame from the first base. From a lookup of the germline V gene, CDR1 and CDR2 are KGHSH and LQKENI.